One sample yielded the 10 T cell receptor beta chains listed below, sequenced in a study of shared clonotypes between healthy human individuals. The protocol was immunoSEQ multiplex PCR, while the TCRdb copy is restricted to in-frame clones and leaves out a portion. Among some 500,000 clones, 90% to 96% were seen once, and the ten largest hold less than 0.06%. The sample taken for sequencing was naive CD4+ T cells sorted from blood. Stated subset: CD45RA+ positively selected. Receptor source: a woman aged 25 to 45 in good health.

The chain combines TRBV19 with TRBJ1-4; D gene unclear. The CDR3 covers 12 residues. V lost 6 bases, J lost 6 bases, and 8 bases lay in between. CDR1 and CDR2 from the germline V gene are LNHDA and SQIVND (reference sequence). The CDR3 loop reads CASSLLDEKLFF. The CDR3 DNA follows: TGTGCCAGTAGCCTCCTGGATGAAAAACTGTTTTTT.

Regarding this clone: Other DNA sequences in the sample encode the same CDR3. The chain links TRBV19 to TRBJ2-2, with 8 bases lining up with TRBD1. Germline V lookup: CDR1 LNHDA, CDR2 SQIVND (reference sequence). The CDR3 contains 15 residues. V lost 3 bases and J lost 1; bases outside the gene matches: 1. CDR3 in amino acids: CASSIGTGNTGELFF. CDR3 DNA: TGTGCCAGTAGTATCGGGACAGGGAACACCGGGGAGCTGTTTTTT.

The chain combines TRBV19 with TRBJ2-6; 7 nucleotides match TRBD1. The germline CDR1 and CDR2 sequences are LNHDA and SQIVND (reference sequence). V was pared by 9 bases and J by 0 bases, with 8 bases of the junction left unmatched. This CDR3 comprises 16 residues. The DNA for the CDR3 is TGTGCCAGCTCCGGGACAGCACTCTCTGGGGCCAACGTCCTGACTTTC. Protein product: CASSGTALSGANVLTF.

The chain is built from TRBV7-9 and TRBJ2-7; D is possibly TRBD1 (6 bases). V lost 5 bases, J lost 1 base, and 15 bases lay in between. The germline gives CDR1 SEHNR, CDR2 FQNEAQ (reference sequence). The CDR3 has 15 amino acids. In nucleotides, the CDR3 is TGTGCCAGCAGCCAACAGGGCCCGGTGTCCTACGAGCAGTACTTC. Translation gives CASSQQGPVSYEQYF.

The rearrangement joins TRBV5-1 to TRBJ2-1; D remains ambiguous. Germline V gene data show CDR1 as SGHRS and CDR2 as YFSETQ. The germline V and J ends were trimmed by 0 bases and 15 bases, with 16 bases remaining between them. The CDR3 is 13 amino acids. DNA of the CDR3: TGCGCCAGCAGCTTGGTTCAGGACGGGCTTTTGTTCTTC. Protein product: CASSLVQDGLLFF.

The V and J genes are TRBV27 and TRBJ2-1, with no clear D. V was pared by 8 bases and J by 16 bases, with 24 bases between. The CDR3 contains 13 residues. Germline CDR1 is MNHEY and CDR2 is SMNVEV (reference sequence). CDR3: CASVRTGGFGGFF. The CDR3 DNA reads TGTGCCAGCGTAAGAACCGGTGGGTTTGGTGGCTTCTTC.

The chain is built from TRBV20-1 and TRBJ2-1, with TRBD2 matching over 7 bases. The ends lost 0 bases at V and 10 bases at J; junction bases unmatched: 0. The germline V gene has CDR1 DFQATT and CDR2 SNEGSKA (reference sequence). The CDR3 spans 11 residues. The CDR3 DNA is TGCAGTGCTAGAGACGGGAGGGAGCAGTTCTTC. Protein product: CSARDGREQFF.

The CDR3 DNA reads TGTGCCAGCATCAACCCGGGACAGGGAAGGACCGGGGAGCTGTTTTTT. Residues: CASINPGQGRTGELFF. The V gene is TRBV5-5, the J gene TRBJ2-2; the match to TRBD1 covers 9 bases. Germline lookup yields CDR1 SGHKS and CDR2 YYEKEE (reference sequence). The V gene end was trimmed by 6 bases and the J gene end by 5 bases; junction bases not matched to a gene: 11. The CDR3 sequence is 16 residues long.

V is TRBV18 and J is TRBJ1-5; 9 positions match TRBD1. The CDR3 consists of 14 residues. Germline assignment: CDR1 KGHSH and CDR2 LQKENI. The ends lost 2 bases at V and 6 bases at J; junction bases unmatched: 2. CDR3 protein: CASSPGTGTQPQHF. The CDR3 coding sequence is TGTGCCAGCTCACCAGGGACAGGGACTCAGCCCCAGCATTTT.

The chain links TRBV6-1 to TRBJ2-5, with TRBD1 identical over 8 bases. The germline CDR1 and CDR2 sequences are MNHNS and SASEGT. This CDR3 comprises 15 residues. With 6 bases clipped from V and 4 bases from J, the junction kept 10 bases outside the gene matches. The CDR3 sequence: CASRPSGTGSETQYF. The DNA of the CDR3 is TGTGCCAGCAGGCCCTCCGGGACAGGTTCAGAGACCCAGTACTTC.